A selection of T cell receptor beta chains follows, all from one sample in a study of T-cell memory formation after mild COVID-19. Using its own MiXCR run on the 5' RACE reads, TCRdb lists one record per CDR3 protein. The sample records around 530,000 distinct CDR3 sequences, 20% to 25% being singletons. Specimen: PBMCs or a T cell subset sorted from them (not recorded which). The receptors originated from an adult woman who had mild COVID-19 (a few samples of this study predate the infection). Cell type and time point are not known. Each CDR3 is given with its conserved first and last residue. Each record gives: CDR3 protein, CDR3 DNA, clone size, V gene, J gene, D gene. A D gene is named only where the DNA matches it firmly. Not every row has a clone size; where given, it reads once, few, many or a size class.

CDR3aa: CASSYSGGRMNTEAFF
CDR3nt: TGTGCCAGCAGTTACTCAGGGGGCCGAATGAACACTGAAGCTTTCTTT
abundance: .
v_gene: TRBV6-5
j_gene: TRBJ1-1
d_gene: TRBD1

CDR3aa: CASSFGGTSGRDEQYF
CDR3nt: TGTGCCAGCAGTTTTGGCGGGACTAGCGGGAGGGACGAGCAGTACTTC
abundance: few
v_gene: TRBV27
j_gene: TRBJ2-7
d_gene: TRBD2

CDR3aa: CASSQKGFPYEQYF
CDR3nt: TGCGCCAGCAGCCAAAAGGGGTTTCCCTACGAGCAGTACTTC
abundance: .
v_gene: TRBV4-3
j_gene: TRBJ2-7
d_gene: .

CDR3aa: CASSFLTGVDGYTF
CDR3nt: TGTGCCAGCAGTTTCCTCACAGGGGTGGATGGCTACACCTTC
abundance: .
v_gene: TRBV12-3/TRBV12-4
j_gene: TRBJ1-2
d_gene: TRBD1

CDR3aa: CSLQGVETQYF
CDR3nt: TGCAGTCTACAGGGCGTCGAGACCCAGTACTTC
abundance: few
v_gene: TRBV20-1
j_gene: TRBJ2-5
d_gene: .

CDR3aa: CASSLNRGGANVLTF
CDR3nt: TGTGCCAGCTCCCTCAACAGGGGGGGGGCCAACGTCCTGACTTTC
abundance: few
v_gene: TRBV18
j_gene: TRBJ2-6
d_gene: TRBD1

CDR3aa: CASSRTDTQYF
CDR3nt: TGTGCCAGCAGCCGCACAGATACGCAGTATTTT
abundance: many
v_gene: TRBV12-3/TRBV12-4
j_gene: TRBJ2-3
d_gene: .

CDR3aa: CASSFTAGTGNSGNTIYF
CDR3nt: TGTGCCAGCAGCTTTACGGCCGGGACAGGAAACTCTGGAAACACCATATATTTT
abundance: few
v_gene: TRBV9
j_gene: TRBJ1-3
d_gene: TRBD1

CDR3aa: CATSDSWTSGRSSSYNEQFF
CDR3nt: TGTGCCACCAGTGATTCCTGGACTAGCGGGAGGTCTAGCTCCTACAATGAGCAGTTCTTC
abundance: few
v_gene: TRBV24-1
j_gene: TRBJ2-1
d_gene: TRBD2

CDR3aa: CASSQQTGATYEQYF
CDR3nt: TGCGCCAGCAGCCAGCAGACAGGCGCTACCTACGAGCAGTACTTC
abundance: few
v_gene: TRBV4-3
j_gene: TRBJ2-7
d_gene: .

CDR3aa: CAWSIKNYGYTF
CDR3nt: TGTGCCTGGAGTATAAAAAACTATGGCTACACCTTC
abundance: few
v_gene: TRBV30
j_gene: TRBJ1-2
d_gene: .

CDR3aa: CASSLLGRTYEQYF
CDR3nt: TGTGCCAGCAGCTTACTCGGCAGGACCTACGAGCAGTACTTC
abundance: .
v_gene: TRBV7-8
j_gene: TRBJ2-7
d_gene: .

CDR3aa: CSARGRGPGDIQYF
CDR3nt: TGCAGTGCTAGGGGCCGGGGCCCGGGTGACATTCAGTACTTC
abundance: .
v_gene: TRBV20-1
j_gene: TRBJ2-4
d_gene: .